The subject of this entry is one T cell receptor (beta chain). Data came from immunoSEQ multiplex PCR; TCRdb stores just in-frame clones and leaves some out. Among more than 85,000 clones listed, approximately 90% were seen once. The sample belongs to a study of control samples from healthy donors and cancer patients. Germline-derived CDR1 and CDR2 are SGHNT and YYREEE (reference sequence). The CDR3 is made up of 15 amino acids. With V trimmed by 4 bases and J by 5 bases, 5 bases remained unmatched. Sequences were obtained from blood. This sequence joins TRBV5-4 and TRBJ1-6; 8 bases agree with TRBD1. This clonotype was obtained from a human donor in good health. The donor label of this sample is uncertain. This chain's CDR3 is CASSPYRGDNSPLHF. The CDR3 DNA reads as TGTGCCAGCAGCCCGTACAGGGGGGATAATTCACCCCTCCACTTT.